The following is a T cell receptor beta chain sequence with its context. The junction and the germline gene differ at one end; a read error may be behind it. The data were obtained in a study of tumor-infiltrating lymphocytes in primary liver carcinoma. cDNA specific to TCR beta was made from approximately 0.55 ug of total RNA, with a constant-region primer employed for priming. Researchers made the TCR beta libraries by running three nested multiplex PCR rounds with slightly modified ARM-PCR. Researchers ran the first two PCR rounds for around 10 cycles each with TRBV1-TRBV30 forward primers and a C-beta reverse primer. Via MiXCR, TCRdb re-called the multiplex PCR reads, giving one row per CDR3 protein. This sample has 150,000 to 200,000 distinct CDR3 sequences, with about 65% found just once. The CDR3 length is 16 residues. Germline V lookup: CDR1 MDHEN, CDR2 SYDVKM. Blood RNA originated from unsorted whole blood, with germline DNA additionally extracted.

This TCR derives from a woman aged 55 to 70 with primary liver carcinoma and hepatitis B virus infection. This chain connects TRBV28 to TRBJ1-1, with a weak D call TRBD1 (6 bases). The sample taken for sequencing was peripheral blood. The CDR3, as DNA: TGTCCCAGCCCTCCCGGGGGCTCTCTTGGAAACACTGAAGCTTTCTTT. It encodes CPSPPGGSLGNTEAFF.